The clone carrying this T cell receptor beta chain was observed a handful of times. Time point of the sample: newly diagnosed GD, antithyroid drugs for less than 3 months. The TCR library used RNA extracted from PBMCs. This sample was included in a study of regulatory T cells in long-lasting Graves disease. The CDR3 is 15 amino acids. The germline V and J ends were trimmed by 0 bases and 5 bases, with 10 bases remaining between them. From germline, CDR1 is SGHAT and CDR2 FQDESV (reference sequence). With iRepertoire HTBI primers and Arm-PCR of CDR3 regions, TCR beta libraries were built. One entry per CDR3 protein results from TCRdb running MiXCR on the multiplex PCR reads. The data show hundreds of thousands of distinct CDR3 sequences, about 16% seen once. The sample was also linked to a second study, of T cells in Graves' hyperthyroidism and ophthalmopathy. That work states: Those patients with uncontrolled infection, other autoimmune disease, pregnancy or lactation were excluded.

V usage is TRBV11-1 and J usage is TRBJ2-2; D is perhaps TRBD1 (5 bases). The sequence was collected from a woman in her 30s with Graves disease. Specimen: peripheral blood mononuclear cells (PBMCs), collected at new diagnosis, from a patient treated with antithyroid drugs. The chain's CDR3 is CASSLAGRLTGELFF. The CDR3 bases are TGTGCCAGCAGCTTAGCGGGGCGGTTGACCGGGGAGCTGTTTTTT.